This T cell receptor (beta chain) comes out of a study of blood T cell repertoires in COVID-19. Overall study context: The United States, Italy and Spain supplied acute and convalescent COVID-19 samples.

CDR1 and CDR2 from the germline V gene are LGHDT and YNNKEL (reference sequence). The CDR3 extends over 15 amino acids. Trimming shortened V by 3 bases and J by 0 bases, and 9 bases separated the two germline ends. Measured with immunoSEQ multiplex PCR; TCRdb has only the in-frame clones, and not every one. The table shows 75,000 to 80,000 clones, with roughly nine tenths occurring only once. Sequencing was done on a sample of peripheral blood. The chain joins TRBV3-1 (or the pseudogene TRBV3-2) to TRBJ1-3; the D gene is possibly TRBD1 (6 bases). This receptor was taken from a human donor in a cohort sampled during active COVID-19. DNA of the CDR3: TGTGCCAGCAGCCAGACAGGAGACTCTGGAAACACCATATATTTT. As protein: CASSQTGDSGNTIYF.